Listed below are T cell receptor beta chains from one sample, sequenced in a study of blood T cell repertoires in COVID-19. The assay was immunoSEQ multiplex PCR, and TCRdb's table has in-frame clones only and misses some. The data contain 150,000 to 200,000 clones, about 88% of them seen just once; the ten biggest clones take up less than 3%. The sequenced sample consisted of peripheral blood. These receptors all stem from a man aged 40-49 years with active or convalescent COVID-19. The CDR3 runs from the conserved cysteine through the conserved F or W. A D gene is named only where the DNA matches it firmly. Part of the rows lack a size; the others show once, few, many or a class for expanded clones.

cdr3_nt: TGTGCCAGCAGTGATGGCCGAAACACCGGGGAGCTGTTTTTT
cdr3_aa: CASSDGRNTGELFF
d_call: NA
clone_size: NA
j_call: TRBJ2-2
v_call: TRBV6-4

cdr3_nt: TGTGCCAGCAGCTCCGGGACGGGGGGTCATTTCTATGGCTACACCTTC
cdr3_aa: CASSSGTGGHFYGYTF
d_call: NA
clone_size: NA
j_call: TRBJ1-2
v_call: TRBV5-4

cdr3_nt: TGTGCCAGCAGCTTACAGGGGGCATACGAGCAGTACTTC
cdr3_aa: CASSLQGAYEQYF
d_call: TRBD1
clone_size: NA
j_call: TRBJ2-7
v_call: TRBV5-4

cdr3_nt: TGTGCCAGCAGCAGAGCGGGGGCGTCAGATACGCAGTATTTT
cdr3_aa: CASSRAGASDTQYF
d_call: TRBD2
clone_size: NA
j_call: TRBJ2-3
v_call: TRBV28

cdr3_nt: TGTGCCACCAGTGACGCCCTGGACACGTTCACAGATACGCAGTATTTT
cdr3_aa: CATSDALDTFTDTQYF
d_call: NA
clone_size: once
j_call: TRBJ2-3
v_call: TRBV24-1

cdr3_nt: TGTGCCAGCAGTTTGCCGGGACAGGGGGGAACTGAAGCTTTCTTT
cdr3_aa: CASSLPGQGGTEAFF
d_call: TRBD1
clone_size: NA
j_call: TRBJ1-1
v_call: TRBV28

cdr3_nt: TGTGCCAGTAGTACTACTTCGGGACTAGCTGGCAATGAGCAGTTCTTC
cdr3_aa: CASSTTSGLAGNEQFF
d_call: TRBD2
clone_size: NA
j_call: TRBJ2-1
v_call: TRBV19

cdr3_nt: TGTGCCAGCAGCCCCCTCGTAGCGGGCGCTAGCACAGATACGCAGTATTTT
cdr3_aa: CASSPLVAGASTDTQYF
d_call: TRBD2
clone_size: NA
j_call: TRBJ2-3
v_call: TRBV7-6

cdr3_nt: TGTGCCAGCAGGCCGGGACAGGGGTCTTCCGAGCAGTACTTC
cdr3_aa: CASRPGQGSSEQYF
d_call: TRBD1
clone_size: NA
j_call: TRBJ2-7
v_call: TRBV6-5

cdr3_nt: TGTGCCAGCAGCTTGCCGGGACTAGCGACGACCGGGGAGCTGTTTTTT
cdr3_aa: CASSLPGLATTGELFF
d_call: TRBD2
clone_size: NA
j_call: TRBJ2-2
v_call: TRBV5-6

cdr3_nt: TGTGCCAGCTCACCCTTGCGGGGGGGCAGTAAAGATACGCAGTATTTT
cdr3_aa: CASSPLRGGSKDTQYF
d_call: TRBD2
clone_size: NA
j_call: TRBJ2-3
v_call: TRBV18

cdr3_nt: TGTGCCAGCAGCTTAGCGCCCAGGGTTATAGGAAACACCATATATTTT
cdr3_aa: CASSLAPRVIGNTIYF
d_call: NA
clone_size: NA
j_call: TRBJ1-3
v_call: TRBV7-8

cdr3_nt: TGTGCCAGCAGTAAACAATCAGGGGCCGGTGGAAACACCATATATTTT
cdr3_aa: CASSKQSGAGGNTIYF
d_call: NA
clone_size: few
j_call: TRBJ1-3
v_call: TRBV28

cdr3_nt: TGTGCCAGCAGCCATGGACTAGCGGGGGGTCGCGTTCTCGCCGGGGAGCTGTTTTTT
cdr3_aa: CASSHGLAGGRVLAGELFF
d_call: TRBD2
clone_size: NA
j_call: TRBJ2-2
v_call: TRBV11-2

cdr3_nt: TGTGCCAGCAGCGCCGCTAGCGGGTTGGGGACAGATACGCAGTATTTT
cdr3_aa: CASSAASGLGTDTQYF
d_call: TRBD2
clone_size: NA
j_call: TRBJ2-3
v_call: TRBV9

cdr3_nt: TGTGCCAGCAGTGAAACATCCGACAGACCCTATGGCTACACCTTC
cdr3_aa: CASSETSDRPYGYTF
d_call: NA
clone_size: NA
j_call: TRBJ1-2
v_call: TRBV6-1

cdr3_nt: TGCGCCAGCAGCAACCTAGCGGGGGGCACCTACGAGCAGTACTTC
cdr3_aa: CASSNLAGGTYEQYF
d_call: TRBD2
clone_size: NA
j_call: TRBJ2-7
v_call: TRBV5-1

cdr3_nt: TGTGCCAGCAGTCACCCACAGGGGAACACTGAAGCTTTCTTT
cdr3_aa: CASSHPQGNTEAFF
d_call: NA
clone_size: few
j_call: TRBJ1-1
v_call: TRBV6-5

cdr3_nt: TGTGCCAGCAGCCCGGGACTAGGTATCAATGAGCAGTTCTTC
cdr3_aa: CASSPGLGINEQFF
d_call: TRBD2
clone_size: NA
j_call: TRBJ2-1
v_call: TRBV14

cdr3_nt: TGTGCCAGCAGTTTGACAGGGGCGGGCGAGCAGTTCTTC
cdr3_aa: CASSLTGAGEQFF
d_call: TRBD1
clone_size: NA
j_call: TRBJ2-1
v_call: TRBV12-3/TRBV12-4

cdr3_nt: TGTGCCAGCAGTGATAACGGCAGGGTTTTTAATCAGCCCCAGCATTTT
cdr3_aa: CASSDNGRVFNQPQHF
d_call: NA
clone_size: NA
j_call: TRBJ1-5
v_call: TRBV6-4

cdr3_nt: TGCGCCAGCAGCTTAATACCGACAGGAGCCTACGAGCAGTACTTC
cdr3_aa: CASSLIPTGAYEQYF
d_call: NA
clone_size: NA
j_call: TRBJ2-7
v_call: TRBV5-1

cdr3_nt: TGTGCCAGCAGCTTCGTGGACAGGTCCACCTACGAGCAGTACTTC
cdr3_aa: CASSFVDRSTYEQYF
d_call: TRBD1
clone_size: NA
j_call: TRBJ2-7
v_call: TRBV5-6

cdr3_nt: TGTGCCACCAGTAGTTCAGGGCTTCAGCCCCAGCATTTT
cdr3_aa: CATSSSGLQPQHF
d_call: NA
clone_size: NA
j_call: TRBJ1-5
v_call: TRBV15

cdr3_nt: TGTGCCAGCAGCCGCCGGGGGAACACTGAAGCTTTCTTT
cdr3_aa: CASSRRGNTEAFF
d_call: NA
clone_size: NA
j_call: TRBJ1-1
v_call: TRBV5-6

cdr3_nt: TGTGCCATCAGTGAGTCACAACCCGACAGACCCTATGGCTACACCTTC
cdr3_aa: CAISESQPDRPYGYTF
d_call: NA
clone_size: NA
j_call: TRBJ1-2
v_call: TRBV10-3

cdr3_nt: TGCAGCGTTGTTCGGGGGTCTGGAAACACCATATATTTT
cdr3_aa: CSVVRGSGNTIYF
d_call: NA
clone_size: NA
j_call: TRBJ1-3
v_call: TRBV29-1

cdr3_nt: TGTGCCAGCAGCCCTCGGACAGATTTTAACACAGATACGCAGTATTTT
cdr3_aa: CASSPRTDFNTDTQYF
d_call: NA
clone_size: NA
j_call: TRBJ2-3
v_call: TRBV11-3

cdr3_nt: TGTGCCAGCAGTTACCGTGGGGGCGGGGGGGCCCATGAGCAGTTCTTC
cdr3_aa: CASSYRGGGGAHEQFF
d_call: TRBD2
clone_size: once
j_call: TRBJ2-1
v_call: TRBV28

cdr3_nt: TGTGCCAGCAGTTTATCATATAGCAATCAGCCCCAGCATTTT
cdr3_aa: CASSLSYSNQPQHF
d_call: NA
clone_size: NA
j_call: TRBJ1-5
v_call: TRBV27

cdr3_nt: TGTGCCAGCAGCCACGGACTAGAGCAGTACTTC
cdr3_aa: CASSHGLEQYF
d_call: NA
clone_size: NA
j_call: TRBJ2-7
v_call: TRBV6-2/TRBV6-3

cdr3_nt: TGTGCCAGCAGTCACGGACAGGTCCAGGGTTCACCCCTCCACTTT
cdr3_aa: CASSHGQVQGSPLHF
d_call: TRBD1
clone_size: NA
j_call: TRBJ1-6
v_call: TRBV28

cdr3_nt: TGTGCCAGCAGCCAAGAGAGGGGGCATGGCTACACCTTC
cdr3_aa: CASSQERGHGYTF
d_call: TRBD1
clone_size: NA
j_call: TRBJ1-2
v_call: TRBV3-1/TRBV3-2

cdr3_nt: TGTGCCAGCAGCTTTATTGGAGGGGACTATGGCTACACCTTC
cdr3_aa: CASSFIGGDYGYTF
d_call: NA
clone_size: NA
j_call: TRBJ1-2
v_call: TRBV11-2

cdr3_nt: TGTGCCAGCAGTTTCTGGACAGGCTCCAATGAGCAGTTCTTC
cdr3_aa: CASSFWTGSNEQFF
d_call: TRBD1
clone_size: NA
j_call: TRBJ2-1
v_call: TRBV28

cdr3_nt: TGTGCCAGCAGCTTAGTGATGGGGGACAGGCGGAACATTCAGTACTTC
cdr3_aa: CASSLVMGDRRNIQYF
d_call: TRBD1
clone_size: NA
j_call: TRBJ2-4
v_call: TRBV11-2

cdr3_nt: TGTGCCAGCAGTGACGCCCGTGGCGGGGTAACAGATACGCAGTATTTT
cdr3_aa: CASSDARGGVTDTQYF
d_call: NA
clone_size: NA
j_call: TRBJ2-3
v_call: TRBV6-1

cdr3_nt: TGCGCCAGCAGCTTGGCCCAGGGGTACACTGAAGCTTTCTTT
cdr3_aa: CASSLAQGYTEAFF
d_call: NA
clone_size: once
j_call: TRBJ1-1
v_call: TRBV5-1

cdr3_nt: TGTGCCAGCTCACCAGAGAAGGCTAGCGGGGCGGGGAATGAGCAGTTCTTC
cdr3_aa: CASSPEKASGAGNEQFF
d_call: TRBD2
clone_size: NA
j_call: TRBJ2-1
v_call: TRBV18

cdr3_nt: TGTGCCAGCAGAACCCGGGGGAGCGGGGCCTACGAGCAGTACTTC
cdr3_aa: CASRTRGSGAYEQYF
d_call: TRBD2
clone_size: NA
j_call: TRBJ2-7
v_call: TRBV28

cdr3_nt: TGTGCCAGCAGCAAGAGGTCTGATCAGCCCCAGCATTTT
cdr3_aa: CASSKRSDQPQHF
d_call: NA
clone_size: NA
j_call: TRBJ1-5
v_call: TRBV7-8

cdr3_nt: TGTGCCAGTAGTATGGGACTAGCGGGGGGAACAGATACGCAGTATTTT
cdr3_aa: CASSMGLAGGTDTQYF
d_call: TRBD2
clone_size: NA
j_call: TRBJ2-3
v_call: TRBV19